This record concerns one T cell receptor beta chain sequence. CDR3 length: 15 amino acids. Losses at the gene ends were 2 bases for V and 4 bases for J; bases not matched to a gene: 6. CDR1 is SGDLS and CDR2 is YYNGEE in the germline V gene. This sample stems from a study of blood T cell repertoires in COVID-19. Everyone who took part was about 18 to 89 years old, and they came from about 25 US areas. The repertoire was sequenced with immunoSEQ multiplex PCR; TCRdb's copy has only in-frame clones and lacks some. Of 450,000 or so clones in the sample, 90% were seen once. Material: PBMCs or T cells enriched from blood (not recorded which). This chain joins TRBV9 and TRBJ1-3; 7 bases match TRBD1. The receptor comes from a man between 18 and 29 years old who had recovered from COVID-19. The CDR3 bases are TGTGCCAGCAGCGTCGACAGGGCGGCCGGAAACACCATATATTTT. Protein product: CASSVDRAAGNTIYF. Filled out from reference TRBV9 and TRBJ1-3, the complete variable domain reads DSGVTQTPKHLITATGQRVTLRCSPRSGDLSVYWYQQSLDQGLQFLIQYYNGEERAKGNILERFSAQQFPDLHSELNLSSLELGDSALYFCASSVDRAAGNTIYFGEGSWLTVV.